The sequence of this T cell receptor (beta chain) was determined in a study of control samples from healthy donors and cancer patients. The table came from immunoSEQ multiplex PCR; TCRdb's copy has only in-frame clones and leaves some out. The data contain about 70,000 clones, over 75% of them seen just once; the ten biggest clones take up 28%. Sequenced material: blood. The TCR comes from a middle-aged man in good health.

CDR3 coding DNA: TGCGCCAGCAGTGAGCGCGGGGGGCCCTACGAGCAGTACTTC. It encodes CASSERGGPYEQYF. V is TRBV10-1 and J is TRBJ2-7; 8 bases are shared with TRBD2. The CDR3 length is 14 residues. Germline trimming cut 2 bases from V and 2 bases from J; bases unmatched to any gene: 2. Germline V gene lookup returns CDR1 WNHNN and CDR2 SYGVQD (reference sequence).